The rows below give T cell receptor beta chains drawn from one sample of a study of Graves' ophthalmopathy and Graves' hyperthyroidism. TCRdb re-analysed the multiplex PCR reads in MiXCR, keeping a single row per CDR3 protein. The sample yields around 1.1 million distinct CDR3 sequences, about 40% seen once. The sequencing sample was made of peripheral blood or thyroid tissue (not recorded which). These TCRs come from an adult man with Graves' hyperthyroidism. Both conserved end residues are part of each CDR3. Each record gives: CDR3 protein, CDR3 DNA, J gene, D gene, clone size, V gene. D genes are given only for firm matches. Rows may omit the clone size; those that give it use once, few, many or a size class.

CDR3aa: CASSEGTDHTYEQYF
CDR3nt: TGTGCCAGCAGTGAAGGGACAGATCATACTTACGAGCAGTACTTC
j_gene: TRBJ2-7
d_gene: TRBD1
abundance: few
v_gene: TRBV10-3

CDR3aa: CASLRGNSPLHF
CDR3nt: TGTGCCAGCTTGAGAGGCAACTCACCCCTCCACTTT
j_gene: TRBJ1-6
d_gene: .
abundance: .
v_gene: TRBV6-4

CDR3aa: CASSLIGPGLLTTYEQYF
CDR3nt: TGTGCCAGCAGCTTAATTGGTCCGGGACTCCTGACTACCTACGAGCAGTACTTC
j_gene: TRBJ2-7
d_gene: .
abundance: few
v_gene: TRBV7-2

CDR3aa: CSARSRGGTGELFF
CDR3nt: TGCAGTGCTAGAAGCAGGGGCGGCACCGGGGAGCTGTTTTTT
j_gene: TRBJ2-2
d_gene: .
abundance: many
v_gene: TRBV20-1

CDR3aa: CASWGRTPQETQYF
CDR3nt: TGTGCCAGCTGGGGACGGACTCCCCAAGAGACCCAGTACTTC
j_gene: TRBJ2-5
d_gene: .
abundance: .
v_gene: TRBV7-2

CDR3aa: CASSDRLNQPQHF
CDR3nt: TGTGCCAGCAGCGACAGACTAAATCAGCCCCAGCATTTT
j_gene: TRBJ1-5
d_gene: .
abundance: many
v_gene: TRBV6-5

CDR3aa: CSAGQQDYGYTF
CDR3nt: TGCAGTGCGGGACAGCAAGACTATGGCTACACCTTC
j_gene: TRBJ1-2
d_gene: TRBD1
abundance: .
v_gene: TRBV20-1

CDR3aa: CASHSTGDYGYTF
CDR3nt: TGTGCCAGCCACTCGACAGGCGACTATGGCTACACCTTC
j_gene: TRBJ1-2
d_gene: .
abundance: many
v_gene: TRBV6-2/TRBV6-3

CDR3aa: CASSALAGLNTGELFF
CDR3nt: TGTGCCAGCAGCGCGCTAGCGGGGCTTAACACCGGGGAGCTGTTTTTT
j_gene: TRBJ2-2
d_gene: TRBD2
abundance: many
v_gene: TRBV7-6

CDR3aa: CAISDRHTEAFF
CDR3nt: TGTGCCATCAGTGATAGGCACACTGAAGCTTTCTTT
j_gene: TRBJ1-1
d_gene: .
abundance: .
v_gene: TRBV10-3

CDR3aa: CASSPTTGLFGYTF
CDR3nt: TGTGCCAGCAGTCCGACGACAGGGTTATTTGGCTACACCTTC
j_gene: TRBJ1-2
d_gene: TRBD1
abundance: once
v_gene: TRBV27

CDR3aa: CASSPGSGREGSYEQYF
CDR3nt: TGTGCCAGCAGCCCGGGTAGTGGGCGGGAGGGCAGCTACGAGCAGTACTTC
j_gene: TRBJ2-7
d_gene: TRBD2
abundance: many
v_gene: TRBV12-3/TRBV12-4

CDR3aa: CSGVSTGLYSTEAFF
CDR3nt: TGCAGTGGGGTCTCGACAGGCCTCTATAGCACTGAAGCTTTCTTT
j_gene: TRBJ1-1
d_gene: .
abundance: many
v_gene: TRBV20-1

CDR3aa: CSASWGTGDEKLFF
CDR3nt: TGCAGTGCTTCATGGGGGACAGGAGATGAAAAACTGTTTTTT
j_gene: TRBJ1-4
d_gene: TRBD1
abundance: .
v_gene: TRBV20-1

CDR3aa: CASSNDRARNQPQHF
CDR3nt: TGTGCCAGCAGCAATGACAGGGCGCGCAATCAGCCCCAGCATTTT
j_gene: TRBJ1-5
d_gene: TRBD1
abundance: .
v_gene: TRBV11-2

CDR3aa: CASRGRKAFF
CDR3nt: TGTGCCAGCAGAGGCAGGAAAGCTTTCTTT
j_gene: TRBJ1-1
d_gene: .
abundance: .
v_gene: TRBV6-6

CDR3aa: CSVLGQGNTEAFF
CDR3nt: TGCAGCGTTCTCGGACAGGGGAACACTGAAGCTTTCTTT
j_gene: TRBJ1-1
d_gene: TRBD1
abundance: few
v_gene: TRBV29-1

CDR3aa: CASRRPDRPKAF
CDR3nt: TGTGCCAGTAGGCGACCGGACAGGCCTAAAGCTTTC
j_gene: TRBJ2-6
d_gene: TRBD1
abundance: .
v_gene: TRBV19

CDR3aa: CSARSANEKLFF
CDR3nt: TGCAGTGCTAGGTCTGCAAATGAAAAACTGTTTTTT
j_gene: TRBJ1-4
d_gene: .
abundance: .
v_gene: TRBV20-1

CDR3aa: CASSERTPNQPQHF
CDR3nt: TGTGCCAGCAGTGAAAGAACTCCCAATCAGCCCCAGCATTTT
j_gene: TRBJ1-5
d_gene: .
abundance: .
v_gene: TRBV2

CDR3aa: CASSTGQSYGYTF
CDR3nt: TGTGCCAGCAGCACCGGACAGTCATATGGCTACACCTTC
j_gene: TRBJ1-2
d_gene: .
abundance: many
v_gene: TRBV6-2/TRBV6-3

CDR3aa: CASSLGRAGGANVLTF
CDR3nt: TGTGCCAGCAGCTTGGGAAGGGCTGGTGGGGCCAACGTCCTGACTTTC
j_gene: TRBJ2-6
d_gene: .
abundance: .
v_gene: TRBV7-2

CDR3aa: CASRPSQDRGRDQPQHF
CDR3nt: TGTGCCAGCCGACCCTCTCAGGACAGGGGTCGTGATCAGCCCCAGCATTTT
j_gene: TRBJ1-5
d_gene: TRBD1
abundance: many
v_gene: TRBV2

CDR3aa: CASSLYPGGGGSYEQYF
CDR3nt: TGTGCCAGCAGCTTATACCCGGGCGGCGGGGGATCCTACGAGCAGTACTTC
j_gene: TRBJ2-7
d_gene: TRBD2
abundance: many
v_gene: TRBV7-8

CDR3aa: CASSLVGSGGQPQHF
CDR3nt: TGTGCCAGCAGCTTAGTAGGTAGCGGGGGCCAGCCCCAGCATTTT
j_gene: TRBJ1-5
d_gene: .
abundance: .
v_gene: TRBV11-2

CDR3aa: CASNLGQGENLRTTYGYTF
CDR3nt: TGTGCCAGTAACCTGGGACAGGGAGAGAATCTGCGCACGACCTATGGCTACACCTTC
j_gene: TRBJ1-2
d_gene: TRBD1
abundance: .
v_gene: TRBV19

CDR3aa: CASSDFGSGRESYNSPLHF
CDR3nt: TGTGCCAGCAGTGATTTCGGGTCAGGGCGGGAATCCTATAATTCACCCCTCCACTTT
j_gene: TRBJ1-6
d_gene: .
abundance: .
v_gene: TRBV25-1

CDR3aa: CASSPGLADLYEQYF
CDR3nt: TGTGCCAGCTCACCGGGACTAGCGGACCTCTACGAGCAGTACTTC
j_gene: TRBJ2-7
d_gene: TRBD2
abundance: .
v_gene: TRBV18